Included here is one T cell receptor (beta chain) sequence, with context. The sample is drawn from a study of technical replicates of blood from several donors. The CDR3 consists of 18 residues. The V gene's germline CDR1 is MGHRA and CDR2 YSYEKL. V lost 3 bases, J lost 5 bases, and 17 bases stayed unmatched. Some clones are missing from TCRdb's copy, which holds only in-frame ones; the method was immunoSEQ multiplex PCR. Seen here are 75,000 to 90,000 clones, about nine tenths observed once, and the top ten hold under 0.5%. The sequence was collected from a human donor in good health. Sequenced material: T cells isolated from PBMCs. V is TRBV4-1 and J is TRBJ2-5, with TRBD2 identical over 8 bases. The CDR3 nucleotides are TGCGCCAGCAGCCAGCCCACGGCCGGGAGGGGATTAGGGGAGACCCAGTACTTC. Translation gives CASSQPTAGRGLGETQYF.